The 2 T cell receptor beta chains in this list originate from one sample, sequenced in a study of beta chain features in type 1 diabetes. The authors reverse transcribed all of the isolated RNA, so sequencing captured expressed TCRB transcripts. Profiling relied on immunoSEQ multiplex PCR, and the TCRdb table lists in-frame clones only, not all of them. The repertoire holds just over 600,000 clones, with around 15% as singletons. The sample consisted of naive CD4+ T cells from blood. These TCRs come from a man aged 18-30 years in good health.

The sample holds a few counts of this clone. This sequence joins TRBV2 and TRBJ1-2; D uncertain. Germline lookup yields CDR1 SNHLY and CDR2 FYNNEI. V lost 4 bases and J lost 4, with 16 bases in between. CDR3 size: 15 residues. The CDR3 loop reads CASSGSDRGFYGYTF. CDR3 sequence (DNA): TGTGCCAGCAGTGGCTCGGACCGTGGGTTCTATGGCTACACCTTC. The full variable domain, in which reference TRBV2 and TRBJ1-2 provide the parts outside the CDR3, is EPEVTQTPSHQVTQMGQEVILRCVPISNHLYFYWYRQILGQKVEFLVSFYNNEISEKSEIFDDQFSVERPDGSNFTLKIRSTKLEDSAMYFCASSGSDRGFYGYTFGSGTRLTVV.

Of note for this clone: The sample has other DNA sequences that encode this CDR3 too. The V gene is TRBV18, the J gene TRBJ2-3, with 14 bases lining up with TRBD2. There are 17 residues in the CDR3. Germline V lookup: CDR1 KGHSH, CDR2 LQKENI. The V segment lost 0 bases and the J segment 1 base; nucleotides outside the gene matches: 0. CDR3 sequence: CASSPPGLAGGTDTQYF. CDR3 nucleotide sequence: TGTGCCAGCTCACCACCGGGACTAGCGGGAGGCACAGATACGCAGTATTTT.